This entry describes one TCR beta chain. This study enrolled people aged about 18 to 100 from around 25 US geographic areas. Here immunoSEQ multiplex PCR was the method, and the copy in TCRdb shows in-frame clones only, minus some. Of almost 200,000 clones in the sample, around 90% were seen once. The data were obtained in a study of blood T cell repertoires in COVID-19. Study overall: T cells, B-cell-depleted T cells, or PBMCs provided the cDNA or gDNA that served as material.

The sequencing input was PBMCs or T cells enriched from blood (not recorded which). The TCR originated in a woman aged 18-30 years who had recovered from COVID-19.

The CDR3 loop is CASSRQGSRETQYF. For the CDR3, the DNA is TGTGCCAGCAGCAGACAGGGAAGTAGGGAGACCCAGTACTTC. The chain uses TRBV6-5 and TRBJ2-5; TRBD1 matches 7 bases. Unmatched junction bases numbered 9, after V lost 6 bases and J lost 5 bases. This CDR3 spans 14 amino acids. Germline V gives CDR1 MNHEY, CDR2 SVGAGI.